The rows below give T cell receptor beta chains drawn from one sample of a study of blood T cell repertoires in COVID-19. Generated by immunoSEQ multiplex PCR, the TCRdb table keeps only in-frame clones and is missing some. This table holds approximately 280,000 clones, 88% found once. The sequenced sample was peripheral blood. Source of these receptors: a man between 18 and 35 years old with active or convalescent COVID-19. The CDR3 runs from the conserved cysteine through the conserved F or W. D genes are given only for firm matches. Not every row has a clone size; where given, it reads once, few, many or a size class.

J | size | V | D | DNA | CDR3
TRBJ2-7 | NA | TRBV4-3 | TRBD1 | TGCGCCAGCAGCTCGGGACAGGGGTCACCGCAGTACTTC | CASSSGQGSPQYF
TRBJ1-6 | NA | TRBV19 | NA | TGTGCCGACATTAGTAATTCACCCCTCCACTTT | CADISNSPLHF
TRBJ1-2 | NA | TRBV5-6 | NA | TGTGCCAGCAGCTTGGACAGTTACTATGGCTACACCTTC | CASSLDSYYGYTF
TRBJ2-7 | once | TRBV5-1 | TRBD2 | TGCGCCAGCGCCTTAGCGGGGGAATACGAGCAGTACTTC | CASALAGEYEQYF
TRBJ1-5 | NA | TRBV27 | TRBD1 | TGTGCCAGCAAACCGGGACAGGGGTTGAGCGGCAATCAGCCCCAGCATTTT | CASKPGQGLSGNQPQHF
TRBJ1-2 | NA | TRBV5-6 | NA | TGTGCCAGCAGCTTGACGCGGGTGGGGAGCTATGGCTACACCTTC | CASSLTRVGSYGYTF
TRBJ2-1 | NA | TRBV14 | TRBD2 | TGTGCCAGCAGCCAAGACTGGTCTAGCGGGAAGTATGAGCAGTTCTTC | CASSQDWSSGKYEQFF
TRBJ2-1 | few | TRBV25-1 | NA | TGTGCCAGCAGTGGACTAGAGGGTAGGTCCTACAATGAGCAGTTCTTC | CASSGLEGRSYNEQFF
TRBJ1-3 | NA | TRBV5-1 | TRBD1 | TGCGCCAGCAGGGGACAGGGCTCTGGAAACACCATATATTTT | CASRGQGSGNTIYF
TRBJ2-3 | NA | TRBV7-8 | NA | TGTGCCAGCATGCTATTCACAGATACGCAGTATTTT | CASMLFTDTQYF
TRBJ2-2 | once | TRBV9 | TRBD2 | TGTGCCAGCAGCGCGGGACTAGCGGGGGGAATGAACACCGGGGAGCTGTTTTTT | CASSAGLAGGMNTGELFF
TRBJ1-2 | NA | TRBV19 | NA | TGTGCCAGTATGGGTCGGGTAGCGAGCTATGGCTACACCTTC | CASMGRVASYGYTF
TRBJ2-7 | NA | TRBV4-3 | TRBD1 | TGCGCCAGCAGCCAAGATATTCCTAGGGACAGGGGTTACGAGCAGTACTTC | CASSQDIPRDRGYEQYF
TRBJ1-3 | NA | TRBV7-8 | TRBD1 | TGTGCCAGCAGCTTATTTCCACAGGGGGCCATTATCAACTCTGGAAACACCATATATTTT | CASSLFPQGAIINSGNTIYF
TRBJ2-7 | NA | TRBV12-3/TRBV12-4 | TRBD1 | TGTGCCAGCAGTATAGACAGGGCCAGAGAGCAGTACTTC | CASSIDRAREQYF
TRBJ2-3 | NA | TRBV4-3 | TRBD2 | TGCGCCAGCAGCCAAGGGGCTAGCGGCCCCACAGATACGCAGTATTTT | CASSQGASGPTDTQYF
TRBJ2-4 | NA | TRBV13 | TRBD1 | TGTGCCAGCAGCTTAGGTTGGACAGGGGGCCCCAAAAACATTCAGTACTTC | CASSLGWTGGPKNIQYF
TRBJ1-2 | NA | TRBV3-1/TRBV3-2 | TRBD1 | TGTGCCAGCAGCCAAGATCCAAGGGGGACAGGGGCCACCTATGGCTACACCTTC | CASSQDPRGTGATYGYTF
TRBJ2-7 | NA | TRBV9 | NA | TGTGCCAGCAGCGTAGGGGGGGGCGCCGTCCACGAGCAGTACTTC | CASSVGGGAVHEQYF
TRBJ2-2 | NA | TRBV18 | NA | TGTGCCAGCTCACCATCCCGGACAGAAGGCACCGGGGAGCTGTTTTTT | CASSPSRTEGTGELFF
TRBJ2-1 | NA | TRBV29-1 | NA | TGCAGCGTTGAAGATCTCCCGGGAAATAACAATGAGCAGTTCTTC | CSVEDLPGNNNEQFF
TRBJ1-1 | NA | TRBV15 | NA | TGTGCCACCAGCAGTCTACAGGGAAGGTTCACTGAAGCTTTCTTT | CATSSLQGRFTEAFF
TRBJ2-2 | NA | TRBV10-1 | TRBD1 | TGCGCCAGCAGGGCCGGACAGGGGGCGGACGGGGAGCTGTTTTTT | CASRAGQGADGELFF
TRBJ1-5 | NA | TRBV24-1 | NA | TGTGCCACCAGTGATTGGGACTCCAATCAGCCCCAGCATTTT | CATSDWDSNQPQHF
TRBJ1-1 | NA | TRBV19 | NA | TGTGCCAGTACGAGAAGGAACACTGAAGCTTTCTTT | CASTRRNTEAFF
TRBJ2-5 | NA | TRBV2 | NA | TGTGCTATTGAGAGTACCGAAGAGACCCAGTACTTC | CAIESTEETQYF
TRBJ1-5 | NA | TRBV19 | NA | TGTGCCAGTAGTATCACTGGGCCCCAGCATTTT | CASSITGPQHF